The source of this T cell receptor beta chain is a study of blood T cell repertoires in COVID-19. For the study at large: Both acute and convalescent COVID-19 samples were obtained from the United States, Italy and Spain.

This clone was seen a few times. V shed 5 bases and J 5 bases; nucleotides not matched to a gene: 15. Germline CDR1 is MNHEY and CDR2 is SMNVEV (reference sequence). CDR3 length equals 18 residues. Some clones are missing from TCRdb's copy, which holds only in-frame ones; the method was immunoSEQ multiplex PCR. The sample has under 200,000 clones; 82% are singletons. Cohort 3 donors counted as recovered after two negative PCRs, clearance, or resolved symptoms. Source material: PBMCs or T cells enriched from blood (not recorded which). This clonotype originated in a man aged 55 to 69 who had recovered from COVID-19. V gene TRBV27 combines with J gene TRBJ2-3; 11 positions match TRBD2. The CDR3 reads CASSPFTPVAGGVDTQYF. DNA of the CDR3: TGTGCCAGCAGTCCATTTACCCCAGTAGCGGGAGGGGTAGATACGCAGTATTTT.